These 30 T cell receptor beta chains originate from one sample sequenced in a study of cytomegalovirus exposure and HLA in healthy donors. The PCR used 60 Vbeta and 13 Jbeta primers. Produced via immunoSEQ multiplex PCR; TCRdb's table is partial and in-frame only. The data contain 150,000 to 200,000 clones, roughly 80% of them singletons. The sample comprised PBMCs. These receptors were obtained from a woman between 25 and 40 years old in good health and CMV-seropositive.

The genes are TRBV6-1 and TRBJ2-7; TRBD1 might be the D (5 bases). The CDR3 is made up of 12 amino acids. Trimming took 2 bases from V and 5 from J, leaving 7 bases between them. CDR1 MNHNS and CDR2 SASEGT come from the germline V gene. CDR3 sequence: CASSESRDEQYF. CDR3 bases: TGTGCCAGCAGTGAATCCAGGGACGAGCAGTACTTC.

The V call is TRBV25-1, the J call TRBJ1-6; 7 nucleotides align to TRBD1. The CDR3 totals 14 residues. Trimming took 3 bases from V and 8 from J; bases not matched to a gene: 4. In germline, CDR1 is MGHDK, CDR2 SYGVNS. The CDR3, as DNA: TGTGCCAGCAGTGATAACGGACAGGATTCACCCCTCCACTTT. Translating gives CASSDNGQDSPLHF.

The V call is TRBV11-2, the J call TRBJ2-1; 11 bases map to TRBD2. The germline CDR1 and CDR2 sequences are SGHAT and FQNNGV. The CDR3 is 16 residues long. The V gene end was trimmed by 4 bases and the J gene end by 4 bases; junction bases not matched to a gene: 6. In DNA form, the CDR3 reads TGTGCCAGCAGCTATCTTAGCGGGGGGGCTTACAATGAGCAGTTCTTC. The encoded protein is CASSYLSGGAYNEQFF. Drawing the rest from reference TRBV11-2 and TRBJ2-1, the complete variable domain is EAGVAQSPRYKIIEKRQSVAFWCNPISGHATLYWYQQILGQGPKLLIQFQNNGVVDDSQLPKDRFSAERLKGVDSTLKIQPAKLEDSAVYLCASSYLSGGAYNEQFFGPGTRLTVL.

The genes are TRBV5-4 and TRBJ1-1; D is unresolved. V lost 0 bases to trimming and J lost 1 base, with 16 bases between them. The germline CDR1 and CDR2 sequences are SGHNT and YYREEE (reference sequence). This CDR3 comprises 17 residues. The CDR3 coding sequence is TGTGCCAGCAGCTTGGGCCCGGACGGACTCCGGAACACTGAAGCTTTCTTT. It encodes CASSLGPDGLRNTEAFF.

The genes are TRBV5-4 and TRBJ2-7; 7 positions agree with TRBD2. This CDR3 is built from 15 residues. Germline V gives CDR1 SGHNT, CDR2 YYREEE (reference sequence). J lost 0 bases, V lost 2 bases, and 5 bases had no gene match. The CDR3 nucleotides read TGTGCCAGCAGCTTTCCTAGCGGCAACTCCTACGAGCAGTACTTC. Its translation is CASSFPSGNSYEQYF.

In nucleotides, the CDR3 is TGTGCCAGCTCCTGGACGGGCGGGAGGGAGGAGAAACTGTTTTTT. Amino acid sequence: CASSWTGGREEKLFF. The genes are TRBV11-2 and TRBJ1-4; D is unresolved. The V gene lost 8 bases and the J gene lost 11 bases, with 24 bases spanning the gap. Germline V gene sequence: CDR1 SGHAT, CDR2 FQNNGV. This CDR3 comprises 15 residues.

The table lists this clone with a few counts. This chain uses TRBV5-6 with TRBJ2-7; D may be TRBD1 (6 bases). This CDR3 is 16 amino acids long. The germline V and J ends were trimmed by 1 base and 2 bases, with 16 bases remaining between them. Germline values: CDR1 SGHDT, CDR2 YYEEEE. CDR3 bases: TGTGCCAGCAGCTTGATACCGGGACATTCCACCTACGAGCAGTACTTC. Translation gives CASSLIPGHSTYEQYF.

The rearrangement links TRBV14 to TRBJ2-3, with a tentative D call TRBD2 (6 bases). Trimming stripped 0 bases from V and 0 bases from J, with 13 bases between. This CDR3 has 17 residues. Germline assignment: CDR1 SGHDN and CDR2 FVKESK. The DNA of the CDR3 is TGTGCCAGCAGCCAAGAGGGTGGGAGGTGGAGCACAGATACGCAGTATTTT. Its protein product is CASSQEGGRWSTDTQYF.

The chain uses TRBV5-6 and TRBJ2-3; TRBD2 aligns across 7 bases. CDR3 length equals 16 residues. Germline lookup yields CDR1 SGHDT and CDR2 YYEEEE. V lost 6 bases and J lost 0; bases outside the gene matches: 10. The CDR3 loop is CASTAAGVSSTDTQYF. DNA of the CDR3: TGTGCCAGCACCGCGGCGGGGGTATCTAGCACAGATACGCAGTATTTT.

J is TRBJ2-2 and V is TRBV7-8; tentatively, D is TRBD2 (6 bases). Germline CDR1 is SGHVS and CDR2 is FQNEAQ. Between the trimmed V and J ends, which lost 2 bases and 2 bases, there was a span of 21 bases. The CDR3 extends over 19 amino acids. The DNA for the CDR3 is TGTGCCAGCAGCTTATTTTCTTTCGGGGGTAAAGTAAACACCGGGGAGCTGTTTTTT. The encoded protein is CASSLFSFGGKVNTGELFF.

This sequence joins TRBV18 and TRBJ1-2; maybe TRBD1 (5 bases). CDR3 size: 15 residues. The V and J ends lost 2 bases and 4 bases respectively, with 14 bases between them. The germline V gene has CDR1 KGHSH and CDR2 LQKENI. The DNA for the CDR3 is TGTGCCAGCTCACCAGGGGCAGCCAACTCCTATGGCTACACCTTC. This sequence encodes CASSPGAANSYGYTF.

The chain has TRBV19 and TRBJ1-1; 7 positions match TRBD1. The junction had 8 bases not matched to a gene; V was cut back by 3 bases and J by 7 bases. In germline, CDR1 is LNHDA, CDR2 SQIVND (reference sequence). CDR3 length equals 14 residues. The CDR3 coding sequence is TGTGCCAGTAGTATCCGACGAGACAGGGTTGAAGCTTTCTTT. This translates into CASSIRRDRVEAFF.

The CDR3 region has the DNA TGTGCCAGCAATGAGGGACAGGGGGCTTCCTCCCTCTATAATTCACCCCTCCACTTT. This translates into CASNEGQGASSLYNSPLHF. V gene TRBV2 combines with J gene TRBJ1-6; 12 nucleotides align to TRBD1. V dropped 7 bases and J dropped 3; count of bases not matched to a gene: 13. There are 19 residues in the CDR3. CDR1 SNHLY and CDR2 FYNNEI come from the germline V gene.

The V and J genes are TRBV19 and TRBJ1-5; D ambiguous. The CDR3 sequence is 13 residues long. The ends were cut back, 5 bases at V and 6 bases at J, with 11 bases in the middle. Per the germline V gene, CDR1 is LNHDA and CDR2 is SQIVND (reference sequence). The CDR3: CASSLGPPQPQHF. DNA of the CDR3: TGTGCCAGTAGTTTGGGCCCACCTCAGCCCCAGCATTTT.

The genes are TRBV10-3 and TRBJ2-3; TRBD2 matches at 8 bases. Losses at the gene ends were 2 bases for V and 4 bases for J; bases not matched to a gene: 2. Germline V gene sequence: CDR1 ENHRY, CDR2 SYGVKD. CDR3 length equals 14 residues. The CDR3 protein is CAISELAGSDTQYF. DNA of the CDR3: TGTGCCATCAGTGAGCTAGCGGGCTCAGATACGCAGTATTTT.

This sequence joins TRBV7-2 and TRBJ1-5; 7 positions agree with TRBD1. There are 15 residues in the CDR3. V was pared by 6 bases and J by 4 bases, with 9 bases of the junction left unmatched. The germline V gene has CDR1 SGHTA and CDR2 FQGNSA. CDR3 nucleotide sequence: TGTGCCAGCAGGCCTCTTCGGACAGGTAATCAGCCCCAGCATTTT. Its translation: CASRPLRTGNQPQHF.

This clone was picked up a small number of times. The CDR3 region has the DNA TGTGCCAGCAGCTCTTCAGGTGGCACTGAAGCTTTCTTT. Protein sequence: CASSSSGGTEAFF. J is TRBJ1-1 and V is TRBV9; no clear D gene. The CDR3 covers 13 residues. In germline, CDR1 is SGDLS, CDR2 YYNGEE. V dropped 4 bases and J dropped 4 bases, with 11 bases sitting between them.

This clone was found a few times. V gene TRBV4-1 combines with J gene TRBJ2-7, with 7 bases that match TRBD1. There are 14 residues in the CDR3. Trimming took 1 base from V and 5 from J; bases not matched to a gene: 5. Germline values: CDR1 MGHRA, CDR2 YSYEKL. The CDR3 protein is CASSQAHRGDEQYF. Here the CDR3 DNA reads TGCGCCAGCAGCCAAGCCCACAGGGGCGACGAGCAGTACTTC.

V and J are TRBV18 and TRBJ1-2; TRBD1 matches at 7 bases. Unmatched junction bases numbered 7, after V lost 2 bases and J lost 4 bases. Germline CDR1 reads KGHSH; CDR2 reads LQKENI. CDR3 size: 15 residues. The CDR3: CASSPGTVTSYGYTF. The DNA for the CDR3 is TGTGCCAGCTCACCAGGGACAGTGACGAGCTATGGCTACACCTTC.

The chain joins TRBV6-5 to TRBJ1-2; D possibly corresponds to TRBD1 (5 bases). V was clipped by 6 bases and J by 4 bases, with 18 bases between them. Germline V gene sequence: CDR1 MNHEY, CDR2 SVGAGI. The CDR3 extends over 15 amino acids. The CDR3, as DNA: TGTGCCAGCAGCGCCGGACATGGAAGTGCCTATGGCTACACCTTC. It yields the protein CASSAGHGSAYGYTF.

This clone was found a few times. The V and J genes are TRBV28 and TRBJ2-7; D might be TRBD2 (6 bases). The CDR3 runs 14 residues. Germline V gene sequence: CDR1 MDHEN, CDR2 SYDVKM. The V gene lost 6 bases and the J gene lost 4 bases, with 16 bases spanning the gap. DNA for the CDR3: TGTGCCAGCAGACCCGGGACTCACATGTACGAGCAGTACTTC. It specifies CASRPGTHMYEQYF.

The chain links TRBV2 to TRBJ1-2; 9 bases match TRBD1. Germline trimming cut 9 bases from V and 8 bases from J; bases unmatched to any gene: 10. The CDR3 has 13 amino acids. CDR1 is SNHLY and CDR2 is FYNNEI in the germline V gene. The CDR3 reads CASRDRGYVGYTF. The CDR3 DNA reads TGTGCCAGTAGAGACAGGGGGTACGTGGGCTACACCTTC. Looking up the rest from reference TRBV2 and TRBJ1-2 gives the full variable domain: EPEVTQTPSHQVTQMGQEVILRCVPISNHLYFYWYRQILGQKVEFLVSFYNNEISEKSEIFDDQFSVERPDGSNFTLKIRSTKLEDSAMYFCASRDRGYVGYTFGSGTRLTVV.

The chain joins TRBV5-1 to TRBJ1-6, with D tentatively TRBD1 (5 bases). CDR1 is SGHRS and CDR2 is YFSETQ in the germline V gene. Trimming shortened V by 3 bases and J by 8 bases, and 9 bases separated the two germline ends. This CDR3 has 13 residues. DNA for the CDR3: TGCGCCAGCAGCTCCCTAGGGGATTCACCCCTCCACTTT. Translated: CASSSLGDSPLHF.

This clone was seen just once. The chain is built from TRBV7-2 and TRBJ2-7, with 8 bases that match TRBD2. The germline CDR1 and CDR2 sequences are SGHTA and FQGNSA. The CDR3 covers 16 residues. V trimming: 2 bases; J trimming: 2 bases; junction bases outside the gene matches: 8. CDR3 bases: TGTGCCAGCAGCTTATTAGGGCGGGGGGCCGCCTACGAGCAGTACTTC. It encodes CASSLLGRGAAYEQYF.

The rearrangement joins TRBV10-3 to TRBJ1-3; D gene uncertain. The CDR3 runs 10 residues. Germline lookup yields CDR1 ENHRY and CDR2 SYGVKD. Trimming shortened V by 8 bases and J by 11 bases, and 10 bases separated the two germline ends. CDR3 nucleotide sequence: TGTGCCATCCAGGTATACGCCATATATTTT. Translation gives CAIQVYAIYF.

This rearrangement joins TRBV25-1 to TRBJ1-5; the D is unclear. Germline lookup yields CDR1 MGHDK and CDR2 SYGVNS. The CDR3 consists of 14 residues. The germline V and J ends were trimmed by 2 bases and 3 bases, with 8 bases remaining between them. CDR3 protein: CASSETGINQPQHF. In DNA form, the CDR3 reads TGTGCCAGCAGTGAAACGGGGATCAATCAGCCCCAGCATTTT.

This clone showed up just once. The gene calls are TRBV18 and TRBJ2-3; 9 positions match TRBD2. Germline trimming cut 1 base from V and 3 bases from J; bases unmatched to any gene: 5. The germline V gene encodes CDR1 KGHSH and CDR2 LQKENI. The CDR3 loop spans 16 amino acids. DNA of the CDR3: TGTGCCAGCTCACCACTGGCGGGAGGGCCGACAGATACGCAGTATTTT. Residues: CASSPLAGGPTDTQYF.

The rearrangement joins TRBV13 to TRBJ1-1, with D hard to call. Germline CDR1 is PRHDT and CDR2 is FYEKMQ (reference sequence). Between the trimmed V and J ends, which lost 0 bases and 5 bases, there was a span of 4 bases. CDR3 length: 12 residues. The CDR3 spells CASSLGRTEAFF. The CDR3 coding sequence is TGTGCCAGCAGCTTAGGCAGGACTGAAGCTTTCTTT.

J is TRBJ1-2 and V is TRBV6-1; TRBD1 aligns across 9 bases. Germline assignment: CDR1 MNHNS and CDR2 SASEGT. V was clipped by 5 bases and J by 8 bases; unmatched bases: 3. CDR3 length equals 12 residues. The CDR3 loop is CASSRGQGGYTF. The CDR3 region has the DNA TGTGCCAGCAGTCGGGGACAGGGCGGCTACACCTTC.

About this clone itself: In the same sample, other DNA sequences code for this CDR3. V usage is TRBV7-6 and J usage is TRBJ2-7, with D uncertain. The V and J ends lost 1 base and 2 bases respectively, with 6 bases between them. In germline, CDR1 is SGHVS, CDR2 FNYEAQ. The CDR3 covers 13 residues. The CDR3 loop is CASSLGGPYEQYF. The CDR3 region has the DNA TGTGCCAGCAGCTTAGGAGGTCCCTACGAGCAGTACTTC.